This T cell receptor (beta chain) is from a study of T cells in Graves' hyperthyroidism and ophthalmopathy. Study-level information: Prior to any treatment, at the point of initial diagnosis, peripheral blood was collected.

Stable hyperthyroidism: no ophthalmopathy progression over 18 months of follow-up. Patients aged 18 to 65 with hyperthyroidism were newly diagnosed, with duration under 2 months. The germline CDR1 and CDR2 sequences are MGHDK and SYGVNS. The CDR3 extends over 13 amino acids. V lost 8 bases to trimming and J lost 3 bases, with 11 bases between them. RNA transcripts served as the template for amplifying TCR beta CDR3 regions. First-round RT-PCR with HTBI primers amplified the TCR CDR3 region. TCRdb itself ran the multiplex PCR reads through MiXCR, one entry per CDR3 protein. The data show about 590,000 distinct CDR3 sequences, with around a sixth seen just once and 7.3% held by the top ten.

The source is a woman in her thirties with Graves' hyperthyroidism. V usage is TRBV25-1 and J usage is TRBJ2-1; a possible D gene is TRBD1 (6 bases). Sequencing was carried out using blood. The CDR3 sequence: CASSGQLYNEQFF. Here the CDR3 DNA reads TGTGCCAGCTCGGGACAACTCTACAATGAGCAGTTCTTC. Using reference TRBV25-1 and TRBJ2-1 for the parts outside the CDR3, the full variable domain is EADIYQTPRYLVIGTGKKITLECSQTMGHDKMYWYQQDPGMELHLIHYSYGVNSTEKGDLSSESTVSRIRTEHFPLTLESARPSHTSQYLCASSGQLYNEQFFGPGTRLTVL.